The rows below give T cell receptor beta chains drawn from one sample of a study of PD-1 blockade in mismatch repair-deficient tumors. Produced via immunoSEQ multiplex PCR; TCRdb's table is partial and in-frame only. The sample shows about 40,000 clones, 70% to 90% of them seen only once. The source material was peripheral blood, sampled about 81 weeks after starting pembrolizumab. The receptors originated from an adult with mismatch repair-deficient cancer. Each CDR3 is given without its conserved first and last residue.

TRBV30	TRBJ1-1	11	AWSPNLGGEAF
TRBV7-2	TRBJ1-5	10	ASSLTGIPQH
TRBV5-1	TRBJ1-1	12	ASSSEAPNTEAF
TRBV11-2	TRBJ1-2	11	ASSLDSGYGYT
TRBV18	TRBJ1-2	13	ASSPLGTTNYGYT
TRBV6-5	TRBJ1-1	12	ASSYLGERTEAF
TRBV7-2	TRBJ1-1	10	GTGGANTEAF
TRBV6-5	TRBJ1-2	12	ASSYSRHADGYT
TRBV11-2	TRBJ2-1	15	ASSSSPRLAAYNEQF
TRBV7-9	TRBJ2-7	11	ASSLVSSPEQY
TRBV28	TRBJ1-2	14	ASSPDLLGRQDGYT
TRBV11-1	TRBJ1-2	13	ASSWGSGSNYGYT
TRBV15	TRBJ1-5	14	ATSNRTGARNQPQH
TRBV6-5	TRBJ2-3	11	ASKRGHTDTQY
TRBV5-4	TRBJ2-2	11	ASSVEDTGELF
TRBV4-2	TRBJ1-2	10	ASSQVTGGYT
TRBV28	TRBJ1-2	13	ASSLALGQGDGYT
TRBV5-1	TRBJ1-1	12	ASSPDGANTEAF
TRBV30	TRBJ1-3	11	AWSNLSGNTIY
TRBV14	TRBJ2-5	11	ASRTSGQETQY
TRBV9	TRBJ2-1	13	ASSATGDLYNEQF
TRBV19	TRBJ1-1	12	ASSISVAPGGAF